The rows below give T cell receptor beta chains drawn from one sample of a study of response to subunit inactivated influenza vaccine. One entry per CDR3 protein results from TCRdb running MiXCR on the RT-PCR reads. The sample records about 610,000 distinct CDR3 sequences, 14% being singletons. The sample was PBMCs from blood, taken 11 to 12 days after vaccination. The receptors stem from a middle-aged man who received an inactivated influenza vaccine. The conserved cysteine and the conserved F or W are not part of the CDR3 here. Not every row has a clone size; where given, it reads once, few, many or a size class.

few,TRBV5-1,TRBJ2-2,ASSPGTSVTGELF
many,TRBV5-1,TRBJ1-4,ASSLDPGVDEKLF
.,TRBV29-1,TRBJ2-1,SAGGRGRNEQF
few,TRBV7-2,TRBJ1-1,ASSFHNTEAF
.,TRBV7-2,TRBJ2-3,ASSFLYPLTDTQY
.,TRBV4-2,TRBJ2-2,ASSQGTGDSGELF
.,TRBV12-3/TRBV12-4,TRBJ1-2,ASGTLREGYGYT
.,TRBV5-1,TRBJ2-6,ASSSGGAGANVLT
.,TRBV2,TRBJ2-6,ASSQRGASLSGANVLT
many,TRBV25-1,TRBJ1-2,ASSDGGGNYGYT
few,TRBV11-2,TRBJ2-7,ASSRGRIYEQY
.,TRBV5-1,TRBJ1-1,ASSSRETEAF
few,TRBV6-2/TRBV6-3,TRBJ2-6,ASRRDSGANVLT
few,TRBV2,TRBJ2-4,ASTLDRGEDIQY
few,TRBV18,TRBJ2-7,ASSPLSGVYEQY
.,TRBV20-1,TRBJ2-3,SAKTTAGDTQY
many,TRBV9,TRBJ2-4,ASSVEGGQAKNIQY
.,TRBV28,TRBJ2-7,ASSLRGSFFYEQY
.,TRBV30,TRBJ2-5,AWSTGNPPETQY
many,TRBV7-9,TRBJ2-4,ASSPDKNIQY
few,TRBV20-1,TRBJ2-1,SARDLKSGSSYNEQF
few,TRBV7-9,TRBJ2-3,ASSLSWGGGGTDTQY
few,TRBV11-2,TRBJ1-2,ASSGGLTAVYGYT
few,TRBV6-5,TRBJ1-1,ASSYFSVGQGNVRTEAF